This TCR beta chain originates from a study of blood T cells in healthy people across ages. Through a sample-barcoded 5' primer and a J-beta primer mix, a second PCR was run for roughly 7 to 12 cycles. TCRdb recomputed calls from the 5' RACE reads with MiXCR, one row per CDR3 protein. The profile shows more than 900,000 distinct CDR3 sequences, about 29% of them singletons. Worth noting for this clonotype: Its antigen is unidentified.

General study findings and limits: With age, beta diversity per million T cells declined roughly linearly, significantly by 35 to 40. Naive CD4+ cell counts and diversity both ran higher in long-lived than in aged donors.

This CDR3 spans 14 amino acids. Per germline, CDR1 MDHEN and CDR2 SYDVKM. V gave up 1 base and J gave up 4 bases, with 10 bases separating them. This sample also appeared in a second study, on T cells of mothers and their children.

The clonotype comes from a woman in her forties in good health. The chain links TRBV28 to TRBJ1-2; D remains ambiguous. The sequenced sample was blood. The CDR3 nucleotides are TGTGCCAGCAGTTTATTGCAGGCCCTCTATGGCTACACCTTC. Residues: CASSLLQALYGYTF.